Presented here are 31 T cell receptor beta chains from one specimen sequenced in a study of radiation and T cells in renal cell carcinoma. Regarding time point: blood 2 weeks post-SBRT. As for treatment: 15 Gy SBRT to primary tumor, nephrectomy 4 weeks later. Produced via immunoSEQ multiplex PCR; TCRdb's table is partial and in-frame only. The table lists around 130,000 clones, approximately 90% of them singletons. The sequences come from blood, collected from a patient whose treatment included radiotherapy and nephrectomy. These receptors were obtained from an older woman with renal cell carcinoma.

The table lists this clone with a few counts. The CDR3 DNA sequence: TGTGCCAGCAGCACCCTCGGACAGGGGAAGACTGGGGCCAACGTCCTGACTTTC. This translates into CASSTLGQGKTGANVLTF. V gene TRBV11-2 combines with J gene TRBJ2-6; TRBD1 aligns across 9 bases. The CDR3 sequence is 18 residues long. The J segment lost 2 bases and the V segment lost 5 bases, leaving 10 bases of the junction unmatched. CDR1 SGHAT and CDR2 FQNNGV come from the germline V gene.

The chain couples TRBV9 to TRBJ1-1, with a weak D call TRBD1 (5 bases). Trimming removed 5 bases at V and 5 bases at J, with 10 bases between. CDR3 length: 12 residues. The germline gives CDR1 SGDLS, CDR2 YYNGEE. As DNA, the CDR3 is TGTGCCAGCAGATCCGGGGGTACTGAAGCTTTCTTT. It yields the protein CASRSGGTEAFF.

The chain joins TRBV30 to TRBJ1-2, with 7 bases fitting TRBD1. The CDR3 loop spans 15 amino acids. Germline loops: CDR1 GTSNPN, CDR2 SVGIG (reference sequence). With V trimmed by 5 bases and J by 4 bases, 13 bases remained unmatched. CDR3 amino acids: CAWGGSQGPPYGYTF. The CDR3 coding sequence is TGTGCCTGGGGAGGTTCACAGGGGCCTCCCTATGGCTACACCTTC.

The rearrangement joins TRBV6-1 to TRBJ2-6; possibly TRBD1 for D (5 bases). The CDR3 runs 13 residues. V lost 7 bases to trimming and J lost 4 bases, with 8 bases between them. In germline, CDR1 is MNHNS, CDR2 SASEGT. CDR3 nucleotide sequence: TGTGCCAGCAAGGGGCTGGGGGCCAACGTCCTGACTTTC. Encoded protein: CASKGLGANVLTF.

This chain links TRBV7-9 with TRBJ1-2; possibly TRBD1 for D (5 bases). The V end was cut by 5 bases, the J end by 9 bases, with 13 bases between. The CDR3 runs to 12 residues. Germline CDR1 SEHNR, CDR2 FQNEAQ (reference sequence). Here the CDR3 DNA reads TGTGCCAGCAGCCCTGGGACGGGTAGCTACACCTTC. Translating gives CASSPGTGSYTF.

V gene TRBV5-4 combines with J gene TRBJ2-7; 7 bases agree with TRBD2. V gave up 4 bases and J gave up 3 bases; unmatched junction bases: 10. Germline lookup yields CDR1 SGHNT and CDR2 YYREEE (reference sequence). This CDR3 is built from 15 residues. The CDR3 nucleotides are TGTGCCAGCAGCCGTGAGTTGGGGGAGGGCTACGAGCAGTACTTC. Its translation is CASSRELGEGYEQYF.

This clone was counted between two and nine times. J is TRBJ1-1 and V is TRBV25-1; D remains ambiguous. V lost 2 bases to trimming and J lost 1 base, with 8 bases between them. Germline V gene data show CDR1 as MGHDK and CDR2 as SYGVNS. The CDR3 length is 14 residues. CDR3 protein: CASSEGRRNTEAFF. The CDR3 DNA reads TGTGCCAGCAGTGAAGGCAGGAGGAACACTGAAGCTTTCTTT. The full variable domain, with the rest looked up from reference TRBV25-1 and TRBJ1-1, is EADIYQTPRYLVIGTGKKITLECSQTMGHDKMYWYQQDPGMELHLIHYSYGVNSTEKGDLSSESTVSRIRTEHFPLTLESARPSHTSQYLCASSEGRRNTEAFFGQGTRLTVV.

The chain recombines TRBV6-4 with TRBJ2-1, with 12 bases fitting TRBD2. V shed 4 bases, J shed 0 bases, and the junction held 7 bases outside the gene matches. Per the germline V gene, CDR1 is MRHNA and CDR2 is SNTAGT. The CDR3 runs to 18 residues. The CDR3 DNA reads TGTGCCAGCAGTGGCCGCCCGACTAGCGGGGGCTCCTACAATGAGCAGTTCTTC. Translated, it gives CASSGRPTSGGSYNEQFF.

The V call is TRBV28, the J call TRBJ1-5, with D possibly TRBD1 on 6 matching bases. Between the trimmed V and J ends, which lost 1 base and 6 bases, there was a span of 16 bases. Germline V gene data show CDR1 as MDHEN and CDR2 as SYDVKM. This CDR3 is 16 amino acids long. As DNA, the CDR3 is TGTGCCAGCAGTTTATCACAGGGTTCGGAGCGTCAGCCCCAGCATTTT. It yields the protein CASSLSQGSERQPQHF.

The chain links TRBV9 to TRBJ2-1; no clear D gene. Germline CDR1 and CDR2: SGDLS and YYNGEE. This CDR3 comprises 14 residues. V was trimmed by 0 bases and J by 5 bases, leaving 9 bases between them. CDR3 protein: CASSVEVENNEQFF. The CDR3 coding sequence is TGTGCCAGCAGCGTAGAAGTCGAAAACAATGAGCAGTTCTTC.

Worth noting for this clone: This sample also contains other DNA sequences that code for the same CDR3. This sequence joins TRBV7-2 and TRBJ2-3; D remains ambiguous. V was pared by 2 bases and J by 0 bases, with 0 bases between. This CDR3 is built from 12 residues. CDR1 and CDR2 from the germline V gene are SGHTA and FQGNSA. CDR3 loop: CASSLSTDTQYF. CDR3 sequence (DNA): TGTGCCAGCAGCTTAAGCACAGATACGCAGTATTTT.

The chain has TRBV9 and TRBJ2-1; D possibly corresponds to TRBD2 (7 bases). From germline, CDR1 is SGDLS and CDR2 YYNGEE. The CDR3 runs 16 residues. V shed 0 bases and J shed 10 bases, with 20 bases lying between them. The DNA of the CDR3 is TGTGCCAGCAGCGTAGGTGCGGGGGCCGGACCCGTGGAGCAGTTCTTC. This gives the protein CASSVGAGAGPVEQFF.

This clone has only one observation. The chain couples TRBV28 to TRBJ1-5, with a weak D call TRBD1 (5 bases). V was cut by 7 bases and J by 7 bases, with 23 bases left in between. The germline V gene encodes CDR1 MDHEN and CDR2 SYDVKM. This CDR3 spans 16 amino acids. CDR3 DNA: TGTGCCAGCACCCTTCCCGGGAGGGGCGGCTCCCAGCCCCAGCATTTT. This sequence encodes CASTLPGRGGSQPQHF.

The chain joins TRBV5-6 to TRBJ1-4, with D possibly being TRBD1 (6 bases). The V gene's germline CDR1 is SGHDT and CDR2 YYEEEE. This CDR3 is built from 14 residues. Trimming stripped 3 bases from V and 8 bases from J, with 14 bases between. CDR3 DNA: TGTGCCAGCAGCTGGACAGCGATCAACGAAAAACTGTTTTTT. Translation: CASSWTAINEKLFF.

The CDR3: CSHTRRGTEAFF. The CDR3 DNA sequence: TGCAGCCATACCCGTAGGGGCACTGAAGCTTTCTTT. The V gene is TRBV29-1, the J gene TRBJ1-1; tentative D call: TRBD1 (5 bases). This CDR3 contains 12 residues. V gave up 8 bases and J gave up 4 bases, with 14 bases separating them. CDR1 and CDR2 from the germline V gene are SQVTM and ANQGSEA.

The table lists this clone with a count of one. The V gene is TRBV11-3, the J gene TRBJ1-2; 8 positions match TRBD1. V dropped 1 base and J dropped 7; count of bases not matched to a gene: 5. The germline V gene has CDR1 SGHNT and CDR2 YENEEA. The CDR3 runs to 14 residues. The CDR3 DNA reads as TGTGCCAGCAGCTTAGGACAGGGGAAAGGTGGCTACACCTTC. It is translated as CASSLGQGKGGYTF.

The chain couples TRBV28 to TRBJ1-2; TRBD1 agrees at 9 bases. Germline CDR1 MDHEN, CDR2 SYDVKM. This CDR3 has 15 residues. V lost 6 bases to trimming and J lost 4 bases; unmatched junction nucleotides: 9. This CDR3 is CASSRTTGGSYGYTF. For the CDR3, the DNA is TGTGCCAGCAGCCGAACGACAGGGGGAAGCTATGGCTACACCTTC.

This clone was seen just once. The rearrangement links TRBV4-3 to TRBJ1-1; D is ambiguous. Germline values: CDR1 LGHNA, CDR2 YSLEER. This CDR3 region has 14 residues. Trimming took off 0 bases at V and 4 bases at J, with 9 bases between the two ends. CDR3 region: CASSQDVRATEAFF. CDR3 nucleotide sequence: TGCGCCAGCAGCCAAGATGTGAGGGCCACTGAAGCTTTCTTT.

A single count supports this clone. The rearrangement joins TRBV13 to TRBJ1-6; D might be TRBD1 (5 bases). There are 18 residues in the CDR3. Germline loops: CDR1 PRHDT, CDR2 FYEKMQ (reference sequence). The V gene lost 0 bases and the J gene lost 6 bases, with 18 bases spanning the gap. This CDR3 is CASSLGQGSGPTNSPLHF. DNA of the CDR3: TGTGCCAGCAGCTTAGGCCAAGGGTCGGGGCCGACTAATTCACCCCTCCACTTT.

The chain has TRBV28 and TRBJ1-6; 8 bases are shared with TRBD1. V lost 5 bases, J lost 7 bases, and 7 bases stayed unmatched. CDR3 length equals 15 residues. Per germline, CDR1 MDHEN and CDR2 SYDVKM. The CDR3 spells CASSPPDRANSPLHF. In DNA form, the CDR3 reads TGTGCCAGCAGTCCCCCGGACAGGGCAAATTCACCCCTCCACTTT. Supplemented by reference TRBV28 and TRBJ1-6, the full variable domain reads DVKVTQSSRYLVKRTGEKVFLECVQDMDHENMFWYRQDPGLGLRLIYFSYDVKMKEKGDIPEGYSVSREKKERFSLILESASTNQTSMYLCASSPPDRANSPLHFGNGTRLTVT.

The chain combines TRBV7-2 with TRBJ2-2, with 9 positions matching TRBD2. The trim removed 3 bases at V and 4 bases at J, leaving 6 bases unmatched. The CDR3 sequence is 16 residues long. Germline V gene data show CDR1 as SGHTA and CDR2 as FQGNSA. This chain's CDR3 is CASSFSGTSSTGELFF. The CDR3 DNA follows: TGTGCCAGCAGCTTCTCGGGGACTAGCTCCACCGGGGAGCTGTTTTTT.

Details on this clone: The junction and the germline gene differ at one end; a read error may be behind it. This chain connects TRBV7-7 to TRBJ2-5; tentative D call: TRBD2 (5 bases). Germline lookup yields CDR1 SSHAT and CDR2 FNYEAQ (reference sequence). CDR3 length: 14 residues. In DNA, the CDR3 is TGTGCTAGCAGCCCTGGGTTAGGGAGTGAGACCCAGTACTTC. This sequence encodes CASSPGLGSETQYF.

The chain joins TRBV4-2 to TRBJ2-7; TRBD2 matches 10 bases. The CDR3 has 13 residues. V was clipped by 4 bases and J by 3 bases; unmatched bases: 0. Germline CDR1 and CDR2: LGHNA and YNFKEQ. The CDR3 nucleotides read TGTGCCAGCAGCCTAGCGGGGGGCTACGAGCAGTACTTC. Encoded protein: CASSLAGGYEQYF.

Concerning this clone itself: Other DNA sequences within the sample encode an identical CDR3. The genes are TRBV4-2 and TRBJ2-2, with 9 nucleotides matching TRBD2. CDR3 length equals 15 residues. Trimming cost V 4 bases and J 4 bases; bases outside gene matches: 4. The germline CDR1 and CDR2 sequences are LGHNA and YNFKEQ. The CDR3 DNA sequence: TGTGCCAGCAGCCCAAGCGGGGGGATCACCGGGGAGCTGTTTTTT. It specifies CASSPSGGITGELFF.

The chain carries TRBV6-5 and TRBJ1-4; D gene ambiguous. Trimming stripped 0 bases from V and 4 bases from J, with 12 bases between. This CDR3 has 16 amino acids. Germline V gene lookup returns CDR1 MNHEY and CDR2 SVGAGI. The CDR3 reads CASSYSSPQLNEKLFF. CDR3 coding DNA: TGTGCCAGCAGTTACTCATCCCCACAGCTTAATGAAAAACTGTTTTTT.

J is TRBJ1-6 and V is TRBV5-5, with 7 bases lining up with TRBD1. Per germline, CDR1 SGHKS and CDR2 YYEKEE (reference sequence). With 4 bases clipped from V and 9 bases from J, the junction kept 10 bases outside the gene matches. The CDR3 is 15 amino acids. The CDR3 DNA reads TGTGCCAGCAGCCCCATCGACAGGGTAACTTCACCCCTCCACTTT. It specifies CASSPIDRVTSPLHF.

The chain couples TRBV4-1 to TRBJ2-3, with 8 bases lining up with TRBD2. With V trimmed by 0 bases and J by 0 bases, 2 bases remained unmatched. Germline V gives CDR1 MGHRA, CDR2 YSYEKL. The CDR3 covers 16 residues. The CDR3: CASSQDRGGSTDTQYF. In nucleotides, the CDR3 is TGCGCCAGCAGCCAAGACCGGGGGGGCAGCACAGATACGCAGTATTTT.

As DNA, the CDR3 is TGCAGCGTTGCGAAGGGGGCGCTCTACGAGCAGTACTTC. It specifies CSVAKGALYEQYF. The chain uses TRBV29-1 and TRBJ2-7; 7 positions agree with TRBD1. The trim removed 4 bases at V and 3 bases at J, leaving 6 bases unmatched. Per the germline V gene, CDR1 is SQVTM and CDR2 is ANQGSEA. The CDR3 is 13 residues long.

The chain combines TRBV29-1 with TRBJ1-1; D not resolved. Trimming took 7 bases from V and 7 from J, leaving 16 bases between them. This CDR3 spans 12 amino acids. Germline CDR1 is SQVTM and CDR2 is ANQGSEA. CDR3 DNA sequence: TGCAGCGCTGTACTCGGGAGCCTTGAAGCTTTCTTT. Its translation: CSAVLGSLEAFF. The variable domain in full, completed from reference TRBV29-1 and TRBJ1-1, reads SAVISQKPSRDICQRGTSLTIQCQVDSQVTMMFWYRQQPGQSLTLIATANQGSEATYESGFVIDKFPISRPNLTFSTLTVSNMSPEDSSIYLCSAVLGSLEAFFGQGTRLTVV.

The gene calls are TRBV7-9 and TRBJ2-7; 8 bases agree with TRBD2. The CDR3 runs to 15 residues. Germline values: CDR1 SEHNR, CDR2 FQNEAQ (reference sequence). Trimming removed 6 bases from V and 2 bases from J; junction bases left unmatched: 9. The DNA of the CDR3 is TGTGCCAGCAGATCTTCGGGGGGGGCCCCCTACGAGCAGTACTTC. This encodes CASRSSGGAPYEQYF.

This sequence joins TRBV9 and TRBJ2-3, with 13 bases lining up with TRBD2. V shed 4 bases and J 0 bases; nucleotides not matched to a gene: 14. The CDR3 runs to 20 residues. Germline V gene lookup returns CDR1 SGDLS and CDR2 YYNGEE. Here the CDR3 reads CASSPGGLAGILGSTDTQYF. For the CDR3, the DNA is TGTGCCAGCAGCCCTGGGGGACTAGCGGGGATATTAGGTAGCACAGATACGCAGTATTTT.